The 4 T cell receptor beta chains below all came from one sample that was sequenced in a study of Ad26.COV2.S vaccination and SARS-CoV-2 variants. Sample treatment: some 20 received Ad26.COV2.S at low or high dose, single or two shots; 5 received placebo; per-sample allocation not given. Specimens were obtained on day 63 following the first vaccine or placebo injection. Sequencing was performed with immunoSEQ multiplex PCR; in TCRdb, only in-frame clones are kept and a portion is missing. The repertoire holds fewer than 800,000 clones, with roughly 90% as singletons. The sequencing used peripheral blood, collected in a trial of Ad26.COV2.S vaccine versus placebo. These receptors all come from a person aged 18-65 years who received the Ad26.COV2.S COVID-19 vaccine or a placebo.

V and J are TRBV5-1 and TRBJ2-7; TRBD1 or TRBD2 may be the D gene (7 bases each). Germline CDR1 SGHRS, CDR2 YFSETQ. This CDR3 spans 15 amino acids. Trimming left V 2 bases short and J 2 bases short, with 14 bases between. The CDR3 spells CASSLGGGSTYEQYF. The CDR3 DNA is TGCGCCAGCAGCTTAGGGGGCGGGAGCACCTACGAGCAGTACTTC.

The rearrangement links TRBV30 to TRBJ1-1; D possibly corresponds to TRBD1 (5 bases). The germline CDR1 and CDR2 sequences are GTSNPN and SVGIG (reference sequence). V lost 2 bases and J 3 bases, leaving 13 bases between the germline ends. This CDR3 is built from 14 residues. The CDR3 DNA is TGTGCCTGGAGTCCGGGACCTTTGGACACTGAAGCTTTCTTT. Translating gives CAWSPGPLDTEAFF.

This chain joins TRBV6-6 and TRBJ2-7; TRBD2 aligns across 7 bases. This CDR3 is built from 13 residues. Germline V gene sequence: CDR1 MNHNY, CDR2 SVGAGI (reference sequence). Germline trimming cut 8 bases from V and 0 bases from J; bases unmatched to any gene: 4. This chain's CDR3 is CASEKRDSYEQYF. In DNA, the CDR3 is TGTGCCAGCGAGAAGCGGGACTCCTACGAGCAGTACTTC.

The CDR3 loop reads CASSLVAASYGYTF. The CDR3 bases are TGTGCCAGCAGCTTAGTCGCGGCTTCCTATGGCTACACCTTC. The V and J genes are TRBV7-9 and TRBJ1-2; D gene ambiguous. In germline, CDR1 is SEHNR, CDR2 FQNEAQ (reference sequence). Trimming cost V 1 base and J 4 bases, with 10 bases left between them. CDR3 length: 14 amino acids.